The rows below give T cell receptor beta chains drawn from one sample of a study of beta chain features in type 1 diabetes. Profiled with immunoSEQ multiplex PCR; TCRdb holds only in-frame clones, not every one. Among roughly 300,000 clones listed, approximately 8.2% were seen once. Material: central memory CD4+ T cells from blood. The receptors derive from a young woman in good health. Both conserved end residues are part of each CDR3. D genes are given only for firm matches. A clone size is listed for some rows: how often the clone was seen (once, few, many), or a class if it is expanded.

TRBV6-6	13	TRBJ1-5	.	.	TGTGCCAGCAGTTCTTGGGGGGAAGAGCCCCAGCATTTT	CASSSWGEEPQHF
TRBV27	17	TRBJ2-1	.	TRBD2	TGTGCCAGCAGTTTTATGTCTAGCGGGAGTAGGAACAATGAGCAGTTCTTC	CASSFMSSGSRNNEQFF
TRBV5-4	14	TRBJ1-1	few	TRBD1	TGTGCCAGCAGCGCTGGACAGGGGTGGACTGAAGCTTTCTTT	CASSAGQGWTEAFF
TRBV7-9	16	TRBJ2-1	few	TRBD2	TGTGCCAGCAGCTTAGGGACTAGCGGGATGTACAATGAGCAGTTCTTC	CASSLGTSGMYNEQFF
TRBV5-1	16	TRBJ1-2	few	.	TGCGCCAGCAGCGTTCTTTCAAGAAAGGGGGACTATGGCTACACCTTC	CASSVLSRKGDYGYTF
TRBV1	13	TRBJ1-1	many	.	TGCACCAGCAGAGCCTCAGGGGACACTGAAGCTTTCTTT	CTSRASGDTEAFF
TRBV11-2	13	TRBJ2-6	many	.	TGTGCCAGCAGCCTAACTGGGGCCAACGTCCTGACTTTC	CASSLTGANVLTF
TRBV7-2	13	TRBJ2-1	few	.	TGTGCCAGCAGCTTACGTAGTCGGAATGAGCAGTTCTTC	CASSLRSRNEQFF
TRBV7-8	15	TRBJ1-5	few	.	TGTGCCAGCAGCTTAGTGTGGGGAATCGGACAGCCCCAGCATTTT	CASSLVWGIGQPQHF
TRBV28	13	TRBJ1-2	.	.	TGTGCGGCCCTGGGCCAGCGACTCTATGGCTACACCTTC	CAALGQRLYGYTF
TRBV7-2	14	TRBJ1-4	.	.	TGTGCCAGCAGCTTAGGACAGAGGAGCGAAAAACTGTTTTTT	CASSLGQRSEKLFF
TRBV7-2	13	TRBJ2-5	many	TRBD2	TGTGCCAGCTTCCAAGGGAGGGGAGAGACCCAGTACTTC	CASFQGRGETQYF
TRBV4-2	13	TRBJ1-1	.	.	TGTGCCAGCAGCATCGACAGCAACACTGAAGCTTTCTTT	CASSIDSNTEAFF
TRBV2	13	TRBJ2-1	few	.	TGTGCCAGCAGGGACGGTTTGAACAATGAGCAGTTCTTC	CASRDGLNNEQFF
TRBV7-6	14	TRBJ2-1	few	.	TGTGCCAGCAGCTTGGACATCGGGTACAATGAGCAGTTCTTC	CASSLDIGYNEQFF